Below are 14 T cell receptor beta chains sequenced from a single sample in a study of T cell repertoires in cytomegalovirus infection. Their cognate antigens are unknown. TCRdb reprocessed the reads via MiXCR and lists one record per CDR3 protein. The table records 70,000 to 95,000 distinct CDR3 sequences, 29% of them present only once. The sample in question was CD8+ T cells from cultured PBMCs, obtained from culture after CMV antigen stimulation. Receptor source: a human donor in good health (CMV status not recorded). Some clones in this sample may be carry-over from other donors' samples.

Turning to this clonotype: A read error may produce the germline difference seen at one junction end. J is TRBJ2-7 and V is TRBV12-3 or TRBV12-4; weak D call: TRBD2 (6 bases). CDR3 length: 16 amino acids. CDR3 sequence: CANSSRGTPSSYEQYF. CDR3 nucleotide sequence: TGTGCCAACAGTTCACGAGGGACTCCGAGCTCCTACGAGCAGTACTTC.

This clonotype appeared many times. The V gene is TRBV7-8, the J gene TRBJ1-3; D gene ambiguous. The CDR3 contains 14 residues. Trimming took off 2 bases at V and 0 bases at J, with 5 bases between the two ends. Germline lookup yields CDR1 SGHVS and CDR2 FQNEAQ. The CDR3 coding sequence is TGTGCCAGCAGCTTACAAGGCTCTGGAAACACCATATATTTT. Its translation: CASSLQGSGNTIYF.

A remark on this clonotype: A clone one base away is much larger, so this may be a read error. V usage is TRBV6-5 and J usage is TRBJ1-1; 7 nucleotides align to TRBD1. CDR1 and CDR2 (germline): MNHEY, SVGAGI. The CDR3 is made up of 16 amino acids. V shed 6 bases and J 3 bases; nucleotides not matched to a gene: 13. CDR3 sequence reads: CASSPLEGAVYTEAFF. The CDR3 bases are TGTGCCAGCAGCCCCCTGGAGGGGGCGGTGTACACTGAAGCTTTCTTT.

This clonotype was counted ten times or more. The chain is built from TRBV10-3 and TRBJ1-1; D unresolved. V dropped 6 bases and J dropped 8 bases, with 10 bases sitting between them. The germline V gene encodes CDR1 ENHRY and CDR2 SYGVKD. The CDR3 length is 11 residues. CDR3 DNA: TGTGCCATCAGGGTAGCCAACGAAGCTTTCTTT. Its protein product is CAIRVANEAFF.

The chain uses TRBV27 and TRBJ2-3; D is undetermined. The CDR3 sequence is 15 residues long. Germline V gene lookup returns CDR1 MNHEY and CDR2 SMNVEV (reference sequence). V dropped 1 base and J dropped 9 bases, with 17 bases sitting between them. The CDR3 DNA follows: TGTGCCAGCAGTTTATTACAGATCCCGTCCCCAACGCAGTATTTT. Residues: CASSLLQIPSPTQYF.

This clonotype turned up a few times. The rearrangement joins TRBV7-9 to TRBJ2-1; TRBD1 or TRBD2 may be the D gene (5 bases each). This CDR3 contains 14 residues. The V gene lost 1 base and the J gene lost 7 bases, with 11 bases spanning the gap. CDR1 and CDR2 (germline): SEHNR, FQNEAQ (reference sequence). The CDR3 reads CASSLVGVGNEQFF. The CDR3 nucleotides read TGTGCCAGCAGCTTAGTGGGGGTTGGGAATGAGCAGTTCTTC.

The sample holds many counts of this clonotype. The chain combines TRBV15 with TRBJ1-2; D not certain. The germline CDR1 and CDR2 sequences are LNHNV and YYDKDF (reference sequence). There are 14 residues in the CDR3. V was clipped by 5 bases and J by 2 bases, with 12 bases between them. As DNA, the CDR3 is TGTGCCACCAGCGACCCCGGGGTAAACTATGGCTACACCTTC. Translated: CATSDPGVNYGYTF.

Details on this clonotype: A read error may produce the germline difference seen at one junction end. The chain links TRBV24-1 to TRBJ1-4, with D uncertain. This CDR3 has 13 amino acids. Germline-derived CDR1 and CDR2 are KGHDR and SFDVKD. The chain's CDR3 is CAISDRYVEKLFF. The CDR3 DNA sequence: TGTGCCATCAGTGACCGATATGTTGAAAAACTGTTTTTT.

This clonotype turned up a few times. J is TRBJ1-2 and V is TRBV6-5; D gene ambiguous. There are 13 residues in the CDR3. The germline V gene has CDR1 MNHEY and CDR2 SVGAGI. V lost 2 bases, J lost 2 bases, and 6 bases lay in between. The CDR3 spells CASSYGKNYGYTF. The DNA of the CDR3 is TGTGCCAGCAGTTACGGTAAAAACTATGGCTACACCTTC.

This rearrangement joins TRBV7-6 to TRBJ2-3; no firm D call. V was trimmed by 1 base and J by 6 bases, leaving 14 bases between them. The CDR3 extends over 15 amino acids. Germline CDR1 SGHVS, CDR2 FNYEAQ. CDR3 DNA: TGTGCCAGCAGCTTAGGAGAGCTTGGCGGTGATACGCAGTATTTT. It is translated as CASSLGELGGDTQYF.

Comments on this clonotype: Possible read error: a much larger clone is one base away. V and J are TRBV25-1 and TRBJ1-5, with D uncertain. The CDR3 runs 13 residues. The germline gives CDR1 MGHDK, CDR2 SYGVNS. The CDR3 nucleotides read TGTGCCGGCAGCTCCATATCGTTTCAGCCCCAGCATTTT. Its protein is CAGSSISFQPQHF. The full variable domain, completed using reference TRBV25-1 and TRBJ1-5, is EADIYQTPRYLVIGTGKKITLECSQTMGHDKMYWYQQDPGMELHLIHYSYGVNSTEKGDLSSESTVSRIRTEHFPLTLESARPSHTSQYLCAGSSISFQPQHFGDGTRLSIL.

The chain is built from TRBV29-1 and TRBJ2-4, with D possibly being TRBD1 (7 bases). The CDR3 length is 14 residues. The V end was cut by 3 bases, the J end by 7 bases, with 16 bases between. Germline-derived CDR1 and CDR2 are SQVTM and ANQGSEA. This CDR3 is CSVEGVRGENIQYF. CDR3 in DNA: TGCAGCGTTGAGGGGGTCAGGGGGGAGAACATTCAGTACTTC.

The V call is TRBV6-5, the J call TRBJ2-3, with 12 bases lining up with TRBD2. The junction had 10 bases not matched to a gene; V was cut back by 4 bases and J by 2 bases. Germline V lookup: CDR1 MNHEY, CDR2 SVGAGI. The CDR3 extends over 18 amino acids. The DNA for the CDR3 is TGTGCCAGCAGTTCCCTAGCGGGGGGGCCGAGTTTCACAGATACGCAGTATTTT. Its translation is CASSSLAGGPSFTDTQYF.

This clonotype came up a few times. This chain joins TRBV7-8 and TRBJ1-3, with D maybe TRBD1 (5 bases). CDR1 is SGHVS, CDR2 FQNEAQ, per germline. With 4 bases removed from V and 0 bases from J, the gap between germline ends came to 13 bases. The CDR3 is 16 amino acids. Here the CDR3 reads CASSWWDSSSGNTIYF. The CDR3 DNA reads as TGTGCCAGCAGCTGGTGGGACTCAAGCTCTGGAAACACCATATATTTT. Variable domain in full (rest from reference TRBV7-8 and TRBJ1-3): GAGVSQSPRYKVAKRGQDVALRCDPISGHVSLFWYQQALGQGPEFLTYFQNEAQLDKSGLPSDRFFAERPEGSVSTLKIQRTQQEDSAVYLCASSWWDSSSGNTIYFGEGSWLTVV.